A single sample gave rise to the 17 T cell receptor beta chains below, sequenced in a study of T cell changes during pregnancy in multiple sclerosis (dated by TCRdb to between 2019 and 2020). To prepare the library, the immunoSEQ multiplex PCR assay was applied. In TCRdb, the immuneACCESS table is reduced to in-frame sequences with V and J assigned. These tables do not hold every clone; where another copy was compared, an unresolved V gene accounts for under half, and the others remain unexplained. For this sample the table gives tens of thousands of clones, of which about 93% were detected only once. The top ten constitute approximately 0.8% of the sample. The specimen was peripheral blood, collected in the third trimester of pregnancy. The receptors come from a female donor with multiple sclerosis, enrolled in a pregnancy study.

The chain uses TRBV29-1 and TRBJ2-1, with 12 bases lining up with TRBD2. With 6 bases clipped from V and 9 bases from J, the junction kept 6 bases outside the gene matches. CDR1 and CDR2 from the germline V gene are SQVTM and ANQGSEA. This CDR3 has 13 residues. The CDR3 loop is CSVATSGSTEQFF. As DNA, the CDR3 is TGCAGCGTCGCGACTAGCGGGAGTACTGAGCAGTTCTTC.

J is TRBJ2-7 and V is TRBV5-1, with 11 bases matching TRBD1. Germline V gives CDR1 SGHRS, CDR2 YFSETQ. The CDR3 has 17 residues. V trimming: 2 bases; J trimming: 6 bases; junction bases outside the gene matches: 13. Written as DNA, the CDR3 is TGCGCCAGCAGCTTAAAGTGGACAGGGGGCTTTTCAAGCGAGCAGTACTTC. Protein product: CASSLKWTGGFSSEQYF.

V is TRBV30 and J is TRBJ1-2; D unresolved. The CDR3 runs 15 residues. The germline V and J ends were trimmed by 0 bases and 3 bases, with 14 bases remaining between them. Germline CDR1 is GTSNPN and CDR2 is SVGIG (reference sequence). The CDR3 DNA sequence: TGTGCCTGGAGTGTACGGGGAATTCTTTACTATGGCTACACCTTC. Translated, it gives CAWSVRGILYYGYTF.

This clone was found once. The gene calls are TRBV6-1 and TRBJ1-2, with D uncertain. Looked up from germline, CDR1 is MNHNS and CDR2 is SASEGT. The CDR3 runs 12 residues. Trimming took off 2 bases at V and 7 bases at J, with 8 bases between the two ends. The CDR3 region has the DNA TGTGCCAGCAGTGAAAGCACGGTTGGCTACACCTTC. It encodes CASSESTVGYTF.

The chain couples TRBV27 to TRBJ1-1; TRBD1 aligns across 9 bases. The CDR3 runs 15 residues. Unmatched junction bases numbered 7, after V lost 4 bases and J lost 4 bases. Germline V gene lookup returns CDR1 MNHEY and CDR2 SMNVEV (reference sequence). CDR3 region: CASSYRGRGATEAFF. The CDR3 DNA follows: TGTGCCAGCAGTTACAGGGGGCGCGGGGCCACTGAAGCTTTCTTT.

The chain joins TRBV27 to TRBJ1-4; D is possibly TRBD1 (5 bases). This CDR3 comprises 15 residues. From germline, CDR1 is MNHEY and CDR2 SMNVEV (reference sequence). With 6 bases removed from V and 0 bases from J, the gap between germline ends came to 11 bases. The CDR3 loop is CASRERDSTNEKLFF. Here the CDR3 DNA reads TGTGCCAGCAGGGAAAGGGACTCAACTAATGAAAAACTGTTTTTT.

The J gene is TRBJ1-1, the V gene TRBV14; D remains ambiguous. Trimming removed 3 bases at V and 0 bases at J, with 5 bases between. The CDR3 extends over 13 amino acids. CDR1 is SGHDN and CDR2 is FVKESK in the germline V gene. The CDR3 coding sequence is TGTGCCAGCAGCCAGACAATGAACACTGAAGCTTTCTTT. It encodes CASSQTMNTEAFF.

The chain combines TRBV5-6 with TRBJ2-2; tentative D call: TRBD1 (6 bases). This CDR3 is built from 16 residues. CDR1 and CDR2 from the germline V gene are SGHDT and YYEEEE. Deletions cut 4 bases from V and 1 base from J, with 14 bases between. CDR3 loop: CASSPAGTKNTGELFF. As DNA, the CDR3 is TGTGCCAGCAGCCCCGCCGGGACAAAGAACACCGGGGAGCTGTTTTTT.

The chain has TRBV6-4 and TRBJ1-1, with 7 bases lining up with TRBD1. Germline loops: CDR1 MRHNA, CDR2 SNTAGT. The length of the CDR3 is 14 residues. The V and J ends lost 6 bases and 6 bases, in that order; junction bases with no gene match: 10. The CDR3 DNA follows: TGTGCCAGCAGCGAACGAGGGGGCATCTCTGAAGCTTTCTTT. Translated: CASSERGGISEAFF.

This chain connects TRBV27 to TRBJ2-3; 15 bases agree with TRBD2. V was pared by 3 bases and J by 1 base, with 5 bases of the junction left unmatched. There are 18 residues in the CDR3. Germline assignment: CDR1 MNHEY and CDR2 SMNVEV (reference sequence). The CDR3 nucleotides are TGTGCCAGCAGTTTCGGACTAGCGGGAGGGCCGGGCACAGATACGCAGTATTTT. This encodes CASSFGLAGGPGTDTQYF.

The CDR3 DNA reads as TGTGCCAGCACTCCGGGACAGGGTAGCAATCAGCCCCAGCATTTT. Protein product: CASTPGQGSNQPQHF. The genes are TRBV6-1 and TRBJ1-5, with 9 nucleotides matching TRBD1. From germline, CDR1 is MNHNS and CDR2 SASEGT. CDR3 length: 15 amino acids. The J segment lost 0 bases and the V segment lost 7 bases, leaving 4 bases of the junction unmatched.

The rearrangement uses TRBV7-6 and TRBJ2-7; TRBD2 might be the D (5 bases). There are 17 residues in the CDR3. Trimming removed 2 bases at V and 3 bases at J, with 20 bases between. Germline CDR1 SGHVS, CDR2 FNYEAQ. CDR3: CASSLYGSDLNIYEQYF. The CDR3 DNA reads TGTGCCAGCAGCTTATATGGTAGCGACCTCAACATCTACGAGCAGTACTTC.

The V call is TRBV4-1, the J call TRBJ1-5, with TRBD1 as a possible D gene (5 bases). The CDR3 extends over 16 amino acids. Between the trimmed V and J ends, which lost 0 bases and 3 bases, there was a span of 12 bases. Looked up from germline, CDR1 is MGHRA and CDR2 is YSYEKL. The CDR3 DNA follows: TGCGCCAGCAGCCAAGAGGGGCCAGGGTACAATCAGCCCCAGCATTTT. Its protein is CASSQEGPGYNQPQHF.

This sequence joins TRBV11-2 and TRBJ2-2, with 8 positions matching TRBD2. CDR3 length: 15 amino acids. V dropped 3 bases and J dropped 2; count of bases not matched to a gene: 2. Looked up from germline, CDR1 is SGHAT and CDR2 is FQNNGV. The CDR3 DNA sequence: TGTGCCAGCAGCTTTACTAGCGGAAACACCGGGGAGCTGTTTTTT. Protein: CASSFTSGNTGELFF. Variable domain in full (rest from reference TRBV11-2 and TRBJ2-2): EAGVAQSPRYKIIEKRQSVAFWCNPISGHATLYWYQQILGQGPKLLIQFQNNGVVDDSQLPKDRFSAERLKGVDSTLKIQPAKLEDSAVYLCASSFTSGNTGELFFGEGSRLTVL.

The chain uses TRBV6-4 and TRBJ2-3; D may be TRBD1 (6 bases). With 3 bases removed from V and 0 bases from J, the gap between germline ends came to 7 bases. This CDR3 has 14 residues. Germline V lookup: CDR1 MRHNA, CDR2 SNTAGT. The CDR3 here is CASSDGQSTDTQYF. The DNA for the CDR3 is TGTGCCAGCAGTGATGGACAGAGCACAGATACGCAGTATTTT.

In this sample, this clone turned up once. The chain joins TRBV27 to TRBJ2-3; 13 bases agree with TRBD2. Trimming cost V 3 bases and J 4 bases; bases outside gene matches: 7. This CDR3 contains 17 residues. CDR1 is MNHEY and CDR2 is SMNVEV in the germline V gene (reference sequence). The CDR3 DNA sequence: TGTGCCAGCAGTTTCTTTGGGACTAGCGGGATCGCAGATACGCAGTATTTT. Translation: CASSFFGTSGIADTQYF.

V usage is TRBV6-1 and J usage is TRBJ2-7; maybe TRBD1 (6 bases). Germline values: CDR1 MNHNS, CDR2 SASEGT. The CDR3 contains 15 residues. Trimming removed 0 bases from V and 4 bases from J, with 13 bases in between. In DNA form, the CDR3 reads TGTGCCAGCAGTGAAGCGAACCTCAGGGGTTACGAGCAGTACTTC. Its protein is CASSEANLRGYEQYF.